What follows describes a single T cell receptor beta chain. Method: immunoSEQ multiplex PCR; TCRdb's copy keeps in-frame clones and lacks some. The sample includes 540,000 or so clones, more than 75% seen only once; the top ten take 0.01% to 0.015%. Between the trimmed V and J ends, which lost 4 bases and 2 bases, there was a span of 12 bases. CDR1 PRHDT and CDR2 FYEKMQ come from the germline V gene (reference sequence). There are 15 residues in the CDR3. The data originate from a study of shared T cell receptors in the human thymus. These data were also filed under a second study, of human thymus T cells. That study reports: Samples came from healthy Finnish infants during open corrective cardiac surgery. Thymic samples were excised during corrective heart operations. Thymic and blood repertoires seemed to show skewed V and J gene use. Highly overlapping thymic repertoires in unrelated individuals were reported by related research.

The chain has TRBV13 and TRBJ1-5, with D unresolved. The specimen sequenced was thymocytes. This receptor was taken from a boy younger than two with a congenital heart defect. The CDR3 coding sequence is TGTGCCAGCAGCTCCCAAAGTGGAGGCAATCAGCCCCAGCATTTT. It yields the protein CASSSQSGGNQPQHF.